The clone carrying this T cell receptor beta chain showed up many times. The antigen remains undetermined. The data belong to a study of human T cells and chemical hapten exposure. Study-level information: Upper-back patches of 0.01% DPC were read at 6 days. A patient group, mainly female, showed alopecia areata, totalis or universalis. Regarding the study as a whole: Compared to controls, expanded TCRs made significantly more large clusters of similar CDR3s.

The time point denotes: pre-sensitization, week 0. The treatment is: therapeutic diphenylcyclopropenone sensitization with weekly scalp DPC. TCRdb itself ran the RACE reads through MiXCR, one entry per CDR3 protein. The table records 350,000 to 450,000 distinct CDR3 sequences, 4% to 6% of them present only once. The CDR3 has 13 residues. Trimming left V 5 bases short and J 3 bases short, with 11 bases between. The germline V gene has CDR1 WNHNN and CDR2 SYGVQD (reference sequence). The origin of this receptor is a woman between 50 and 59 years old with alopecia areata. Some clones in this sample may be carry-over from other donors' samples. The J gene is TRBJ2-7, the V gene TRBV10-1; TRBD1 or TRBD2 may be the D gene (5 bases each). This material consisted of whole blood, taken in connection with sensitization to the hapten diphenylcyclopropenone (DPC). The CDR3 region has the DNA TGCGCCAGCAGTATGGGACCGAACTACGAGCAGTACTTC. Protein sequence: CASSMGPNYEQYF.